This T cell receptor (beta chain) was captured by sequencing in a study of beta chain features in type 1 diabetes. Study-level findings and limits: Patients' naive, central memory and Treg TCRB repertoires seemed closer to one another than those of healthy donors.

Turning to this clone: What it recognizes is unknown.

Germline V gene data show CDR1 as SEHNR and CDR2 as FQNEAQ (reference sequence). The junction had 2 bases not matched to a gene; V was cut back by 1 base and J by 7 bases. This CDR3 contains 14 residues. Markers CD45RO/CCR7/CD25/CD127/CD95/CD27 served to sort CD4+ naive, central memory, regulatory and stem cell-like memory cells. The sequenced template was cDNA made from the entire isolated RNA. Naive, central memory and regulatory T cell samples averaged roughly 4 million reads. Libraries were prepared by immunoSEQ multiplex PCR; TCRdb keeps only in-frame clonotypes and omits some of them. The data contain 400,000 to 450,000 clones, about 15% of them singletons.

The specimen was naive CD4+ T cells from blood. The origin of this receptor is a man aged 25-45 years in good health. J is TRBJ1-4 and V is TRBV7-9, with TRBD1 matching over 8 bases. Here the CDR3 reads CASSLGRGPEKLFF. CDR3 nucleotide sequence: TGTGCCAGCAGCTTAGGCAGGGGGCCTGAAAAACTGTTTTTT.